This is a list of T cell receptor beta chains from one sample in a study of cytomegalovirus exposure and HLA in healthy donors. The table came from immunoSEQ multiplex PCR; TCRdb's copy has only in-frame clones and leaves some out. This table holds 55,000 to 70,000 clones, 70% to 90% found once. Source material: PBMCs. These receptors came from a male donor in good health and CMV-seronegative. CDR3s include the opening cysteine and the closing phenylalanine or tryptophan. D genes are given only for firm matches. Clone size is shown for a subset of rows, as once, few, many or a class of expanded clone.

v_gene	d_gene	abundance	j_gene	CDR3aa	CDR3nt
TRBV19	TRBD2	-	TRBJ2-3	CASSLLAGSGDAQYF	TGTGCCAGTAGTTTACTAGCGGGGTCCGGGGATGCGCAGTATTTT
TRBV4-2	-	-	TRBJ1-2	CASSQDLEENYGYTF	TGTGCCAGCAGCCAAGATCTGGAGGAGAACTATGGCTACACCTTC
TRBV11-1	TRBD1	-	TRBJ1-2	CASSTGQGAAYGYTF	TGTGCCAGCAGCACGGGACAGGGGGCGGCCTATGGCTACACCTTC
TRBV7-2	-	-	TRBJ2-3	CASSLTSGGGSRDTQYF	TGTGCCAGCAGCTTGACGAGCGGCGGTGGAAGCCGAGATACGCAGTATTTT
TRBV9	TRBD2	once	TRBJ2-7	CASSVGGTSPYEQYF	TGTGCCAGCAGCGTAGGGGGGACTAGCCCCTACGAGCAGTACTTC
TRBV25-1	TRBD2	few	TRBJ2-1	CASSEELAGPARPGEQFF	TGTGCCAGCAGTGAAGAGCTAGCGGGCCCGGCACGCCCAGGTGAGCAGTTCTTC
TRBV28	-	-	TRBJ1-2	CATQEGSGYTF	TGTGCCACCCAGGAGGGCAGTGGCTACACCTTC
TRBV19	-	-	TRBJ1-5	CASTDILRGGGQPQHF	TGTGCCAGTACCGATATTCTAAGGGGCGGCGGTCAGCCCCAGCATTTT
TRBV10-2	TRBD1	-	TRBJ2-1	CASGIQGERLPGEQFF	TGCGCCAGCGGGATACAGGGGGAGCGCCTACCCGGCGAGCAGTTCTTC
TRBV6-6	TRBD1	-	TRBJ1-5	CASSYSQGAQPQHF	TGTGCCAGCAGCTACTCGCAGGGGGCCCAGCCCCAGCATTTT
TRBV5-4	TRBD2	-	TRBJ2-5	CASSPSGGAAKEATQYF	TGTGCCAGCAGCCCTAGCGGGGGGGCAGCGAAGGAGGCGACCCAGTACTTC
TRBV7-9	-	-	TRBJ2-1	CASSLVGDIVDEQFF	TGTGCCAGCAGCTTAGTAGGGGATATCGTGGATGAGCAGTTCTTC
TRBV9	TRBD1	-	TRBJ1-2	CASSAGRDRGLGYTF	TGTGCCAGCAGCGCCGGGCGGGACAGGGGGCTTGGCTACACCTTC
TRBV7-3	TRBD1	few	TRBJ1-2	CASSQGQYYGYTF	TGTGCCAGCAGTCAGGGACAGTACTATGGCTACACCTTC
TRBV5-6	-	-	TRBJ1-2	CASSPDGTRFNYGYTF	TGTGCCAGCAGCCCGGACGGGACACGGTTTAACTATGGCTACACCTTC
TRBV6-5	TRBD1	few	TRBJ1-1	CASSYTGVTEAFF	TGTGCCAGCAGTTACACAGGGGTCACTGAAGCTTTCTTT
TRBV11-3	-	once	TRBJ2-2	CASSDTNTGELFF	TGTGCCAGCAGCGACACTAACACCGGGGAGCTGTTTTTT
TRBV14	-	-	TRBJ1-2	CASSQEVWASGGYTF	TGTGCCAGCAGCCAAGAGGTTTGGGCCTCGGGGGGCTACACCTTC
TRBV14	-	-	TRBJ1-1	CASSQAYTGTNTEAFF	TGTGCCAGCAGCCAAGCCTACACAGGGACGAACACTGAAGCTTTCTTT
TRBV5-8	TRBD2	once	TRBJ2-2	CASSQLTSGTWSEELFF	TGTGCCAGCAGCCAACTGACTAGCGGGACTTGGTCGGAGGAGCTGTTTTTT
TRBV6-6	-	-	TRBJ2-1	CASRRQDNEQFF	TGTGCCAGCAGACGACAGGACAATGAGCAGTTCTTC
TRBV5-5	-	-	TRBJ1-6	CASSLEWGPGSLHF	TGTGCCAGCAGCTTGGAATGGGGGCCCGGGTCCCTCCACTTT
TRBV5-1	-	few	TRBJ1-1	CASSLGGASLNTEAFF	TGCGCCAGCAGCTTGGGAGGAGCGAGTTTGAACACTGAAGCTTTCTTT
TRBV30	-	once	TRBJ1-1	CAFFQGTEAFF	TGTGCCTTTTTCCAGGGCACTGAAGCTTTCTTT
TRBV11-3	TRBD2	few	TRBJ2-5	CASSSGTSGVQETQYF	TGTGCCAGCAGCTCTGGGACTAGCGGGGTTCAAGAGACCCAGTACTTC
TRBV4-1	-	-	TRBJ1-1	CASSQATQGQIEAFF	TGCGCCAGCAGCCAAGCTACACAAGGACAGATTGAAGCTTTCTTT
TRBV7-9	-	-	TRBJ2-7	CSSSLGVGTLSYEQYF	TGTTCCAGCAGCTTAGGAGTCGGGACACTGTCCTACGAGCAGTACTTC
TRBV6-6	-	-	TRBJ1-5	CASSYGAEGNQPQHF	TGTGCCAGCAGTTACGGGGCTGAGGGCAATCAGCCCCAGCATTTT
TRBV27	TRBD2	-	TRBJ2-7	CASSLSGGVYEQYF	TGTGCCAGCAGTCTATCCGGGGGGGTTTACGAGCAGTACTTC
TRBV2	-	-	TRBJ1-1	CARSGVRTEAFF	TGTGCCAGATCCGGGGTTCGCACTGAAGCTTTCTTT
TRBV19	TRBD1	-	TRBJ1-5	CASTGGQGTYQPQHF	TGTGCCAGTACGGGCGGACAGGGAACGTATCAGCCCCAGCATTTT
TRBV11-2	-	-	TRBJ2-3	CASSPSDTQYF	TGTGCCAGCAGCCCCTCAGATACGCAGTATTTT
TRBV11-2	TRBD1	-	TRBJ2-7	CASSSRTGGEQYF	TGTGCCAGCAGCTCGCGGACAGGGGGAGAGCAGTACTTC
TRBV27	-	-	TRBJ2-3	CASSSPRRGGTDTQYF	TGTGCCAGCAGTTCCCCGAGACGCGGGGGCACAGATACGCAGTATTTT
TRBV12-1	-	-	TRBJ2-3	CATPANGRGPNTDTQYF	TGTGCCACCCCCGCCAACGGGCGGGGGCCAAACACAGATACGCAGTATTTT
TRBV7-7	-	-	TRBJ1-3	CASSLGLSSGNTIYF	TGTGCCAGCAGCTTAGGACTGAGCTCTGGAAACACCATATATTTT
TRBV4-3	TRBD2	-	TRBJ2-2	CASSQQAGGGGGELFF	TGCGCCAGCAGCCAACAAGCGGGGGGGGGCGGCGGGGAGCTGTTTTTT
TRBV30	-	-	TRBJ1-1	CAWSVLRGTEAFF	TGTGCCTGGAGTGTACTCAGGGGCACTGAAGCTTTCTTT
TRBV19	-	once	TRBJ1-1	CASSSGRRNTEAFF	TGTGCCAGTAGTAGCGGAAGGAGGAACACTGAAGCTTTCTTT
TRBV30	-	-	TRBJ1-1	CAWRFGSGNTEAFF	TGTGCCTGGAGGTTCGGGAGTGGGAACACTGAAGCTTTCTTT
TRBV11-1	-	-	TRBJ2-1	CASSSSGYEYNEQFF	TGTGCCAGCAGCTCGAGCGGTTATGAATACAATGAGCAGTTCTTC
TRBV19	-	once	TRBJ1-5	CASSTMDIYSNQPQHF	TGTGCCAGTAGTACGATGGACATTTATAGCAATCAGCCCCAGCATTTT
TRBV7-2	TRBD1	-	TRBJ1-2	CASSVGQGANYGYTF	TGTGCCAGCAGCGTCGGACAGGGGGCGAACTATGGCTACACCTTC
TRBV7-2	-	-	TRBJ1-1	CASSLEGSGTEAFF	TGTGCCAGCAGCTTAGAGGGCAGCGGGACTGAAGCTTTCTTT
TRBV2	TRBD2	-	TRBJ2-3	CASSLLAGGTDTQYF	TGTGCCAGCAGTCTGCTAGCGGGGGGCACAGATACGCAGTATTTT